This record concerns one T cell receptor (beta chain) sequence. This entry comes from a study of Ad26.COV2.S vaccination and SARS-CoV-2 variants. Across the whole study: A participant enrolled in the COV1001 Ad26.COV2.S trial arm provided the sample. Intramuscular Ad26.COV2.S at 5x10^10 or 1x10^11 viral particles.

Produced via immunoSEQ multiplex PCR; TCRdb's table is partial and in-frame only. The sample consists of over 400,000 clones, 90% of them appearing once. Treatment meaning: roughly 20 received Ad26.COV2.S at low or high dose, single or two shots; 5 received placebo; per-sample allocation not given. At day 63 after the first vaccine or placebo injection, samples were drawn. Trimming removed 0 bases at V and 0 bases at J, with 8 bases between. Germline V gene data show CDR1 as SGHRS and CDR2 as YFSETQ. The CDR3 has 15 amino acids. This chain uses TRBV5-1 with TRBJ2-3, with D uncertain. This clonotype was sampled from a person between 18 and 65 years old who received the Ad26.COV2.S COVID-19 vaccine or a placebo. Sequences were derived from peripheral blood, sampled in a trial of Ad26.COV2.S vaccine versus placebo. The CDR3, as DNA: TGCGCCAGCAGCTTGGGGCGGAGCAGCACAGATACGCAGTATTTT. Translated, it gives CASSLGRSSTDTQYF. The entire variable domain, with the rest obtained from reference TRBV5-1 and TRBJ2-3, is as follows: KAGVTQTPRYLIKTRGQQVTLSCSPISGHRSVSWYQQTPGQGLQFLFEYFSETQRNKGNFPGRFSGRQFSNSRSEMNVSTLELGDSALYLCASSLGRSSTDTQYFGPGTRLTVL.